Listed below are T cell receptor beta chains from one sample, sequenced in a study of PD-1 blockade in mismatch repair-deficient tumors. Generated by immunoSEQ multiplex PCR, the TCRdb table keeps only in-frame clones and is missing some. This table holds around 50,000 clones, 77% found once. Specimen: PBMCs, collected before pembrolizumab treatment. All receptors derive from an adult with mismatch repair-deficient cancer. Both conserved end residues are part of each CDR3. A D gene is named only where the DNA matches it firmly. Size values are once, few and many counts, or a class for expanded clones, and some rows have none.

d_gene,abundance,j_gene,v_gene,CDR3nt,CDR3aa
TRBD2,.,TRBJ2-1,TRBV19,TGTGCCAGTAGTATCGTTCTAGCGGGAGGGCCTTACAATGAGCAGTTCTTC,CASSIVLAGGPYNEQFF
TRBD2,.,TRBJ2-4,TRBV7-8,TGTGCCAGCAGCTCCCTGACTAGCGGAACAGCCAAAAACATTCAGTACTTC,CASSSLTSGTAKNIQYF
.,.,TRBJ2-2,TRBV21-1,TGTGCCAGCAGCGAAGCCACGTCCCAATCGCGGGAAAACACCGGGGAGCTGTTTTTT,CASSEATSQSRENTGELFF
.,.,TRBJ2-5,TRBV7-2,TGTGCCAGCAGCTTGATGCGGGGACAAGAGACCCAGTACTTC,CASSLMRGQETQYF
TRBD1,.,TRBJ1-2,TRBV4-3,TGCGCCAGCAGCCAAGTGACAGGGGAAAGTGGCTACACCTTC,CASSQVTGESGYTF
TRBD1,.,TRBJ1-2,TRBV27,TGTGCCAGCAGTTTCTCGTTTGGGACAGGGGGGGGCTACACCTTC,CASSFSFGTGGGYTF
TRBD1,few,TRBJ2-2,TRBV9,TGTGCCAGCAGCGGGGGACAGGGGATCACCGGGGAGCTGTTTTTT,CASSGGQGITGELFF
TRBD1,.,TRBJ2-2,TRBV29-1,TGCAGCGTTGGGGACAGGGGGTCCGGGGAGCTGTTTTTT,CSVGDRGSGELFF
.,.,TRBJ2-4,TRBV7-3,TGTGCCAGTAGCGACAGCCTTAACATTCAGTACTTC,CASSDSLNIQYF
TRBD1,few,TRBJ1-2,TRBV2,TGTGCCAGCAGTGCGAGGGGGCACTATGGCTACACCTTC,CASSARGHYGYTF
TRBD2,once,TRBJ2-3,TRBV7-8,TGTGCCAGCAGCTTAGGACTAGCGACTAGCACAGATACGCAGTATTTT,CASSLGLATSTDTQYF
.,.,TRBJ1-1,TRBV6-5,TGTGCCAGCAGTTACTCGGGAGGGGCGCGATCGGCTTTCTTT,CASSYSGGARSAFF
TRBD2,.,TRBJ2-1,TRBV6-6,TGTGCCAGCAGTTACCCGGATCTAGCGGGAGACGATGAGCAGTTCTTC,CASSYPDLAGDDEQFF
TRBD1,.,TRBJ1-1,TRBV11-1,TGTGCCAGCAGCTTAGGACAGGGGGACGCTTTCTTT,CASSLGQGDAFF